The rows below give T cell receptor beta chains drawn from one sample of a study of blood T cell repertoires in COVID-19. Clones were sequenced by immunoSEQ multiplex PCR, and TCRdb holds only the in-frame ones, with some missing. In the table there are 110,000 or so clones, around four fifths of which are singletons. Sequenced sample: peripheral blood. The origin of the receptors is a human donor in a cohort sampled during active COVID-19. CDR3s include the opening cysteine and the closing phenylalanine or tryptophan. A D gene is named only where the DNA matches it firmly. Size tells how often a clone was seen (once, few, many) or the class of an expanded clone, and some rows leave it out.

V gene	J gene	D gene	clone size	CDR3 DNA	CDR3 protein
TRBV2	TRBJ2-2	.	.	TGTGCCAGCAGTAATGCCTTAACGGGGGGCCACACCGGGGAGCTGTTTTTT	CASSNALTGGHTGELFF
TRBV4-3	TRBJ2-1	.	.	TGCGCCAGCAGCCAAGTTGGGGGGGGGCCATACAATGAGCAGTTCTTC	CASSQVGGGPYNEQFF
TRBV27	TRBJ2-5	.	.	TGTGCCAGCAGTTCCCAGGGGGGTGGGCAAGAGACCCAGTACTTC	CASSSQGGGQETQYF
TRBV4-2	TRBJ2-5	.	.	TGTGCCAGCAGCCAAGGGGTTGGCAGGGGAGCGTGGTTGGAGACCCAGTACTTC	CASSQGVGRGAWLETQYF
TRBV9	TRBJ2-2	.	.	TGTGCCAGCAGCGTAGGTGTCGCGAACACCGGGGAGCTGTTTTTT	CASSVGVANTGELFF
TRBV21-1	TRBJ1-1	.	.	TGTGCCAGCAACATGGGGGGGGCTTTCTTT	CASNMGGAFF
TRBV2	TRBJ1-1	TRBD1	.	TGTGCCAGCACCCAGGACAGGGGGCTCACTGAAGCTTTCTTT	CASTQDRGLTEAFF
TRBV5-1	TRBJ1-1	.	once	TGCGCCAGCAGCGGGGCGGGGGACACTGAAGCTTTCTTT	CASSGAGDTEAFF
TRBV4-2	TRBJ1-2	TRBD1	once	TGTGCCAGCAGCCATACCCCGACAGGGAACTATGGCTACACCTTC	CASSHTPTGNYGYTF
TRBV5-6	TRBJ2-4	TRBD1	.	TGTGCCAGCAGCAAAGACGTCCGGACAGGGAACATTCAGTACTTC	CASSKDVRTGNIQYF
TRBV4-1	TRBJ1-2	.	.	TGCGCCAGCAGCGATCGACAGGCTCTGGGCGACGAGGCCTTC	CASSDRQALGDEAF
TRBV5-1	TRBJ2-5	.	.	TGCGCCAGCAGCTTAGCCCCAGGGCAAGAGACCCAGTACTTC	CASSLAPGQETQYF
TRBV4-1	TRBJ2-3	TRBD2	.	TGCGCCAGCAGCCAAGATCGAGGACTAGCATTCACAGATACGCAGTATTTT	CASSQDRGLAFTDTQYF
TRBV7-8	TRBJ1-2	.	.	TGTGCCAGCAGCTTAGAGGGAGGGAACTATGGCTACACCTTC	CASSLEGGNYGYTF
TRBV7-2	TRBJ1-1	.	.	TGTGCCAGCAGCTTGGCAGAGGACACTGAAGCTTTCTTT	CASSLAEDTEAFF
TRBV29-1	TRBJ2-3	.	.	TGCAGCGTGGTTAGCTGGGGCGAGCAGTATTTT	CSVVSWGEQYF
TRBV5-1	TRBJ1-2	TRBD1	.	TGCGCCAGCAGCCAAGGACAGGGGGCGGGAAGTTATAACTATGGCTACACCTTC	CASSQGQGAGSYNYGYTF
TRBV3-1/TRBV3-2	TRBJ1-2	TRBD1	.	TGTGCCAGCAGCCGCGAAGACAGGGGCTATGGCTACACCTTC	CASSREDRGYGYTF
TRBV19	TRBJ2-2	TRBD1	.	TGTGCCAGTAGTAACCAGGGGGCTAACACCGGGGAGCTGTTTTTT	CASSNQGANTGELFF
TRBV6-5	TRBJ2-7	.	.	TGTGCCAGCAGCAATAGCTACGAGCAGTACTTC	CASSNSYEQYF
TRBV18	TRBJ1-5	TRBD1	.	TGTGCCAGCTCGTTGACATCCGGGACAGGGCTTAGCAATCAGCCCCAGCATTTT	CASSLTSGTGLSNQPQHF
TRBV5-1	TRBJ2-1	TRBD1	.	TGCGCCAGCAGCTGGGGTCCGGGACAGGGTCGGAATGAGCAGTTCTTC	CASSWGPGQGRNEQFF
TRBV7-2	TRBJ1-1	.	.	TGTGCCAGCAGCTTTGGAGGGGTAAGGAACACTGAAGCTTTCTTT	CASSFGGVRNTEAFF
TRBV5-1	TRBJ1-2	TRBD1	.	TGCGCCAGCAGCTCGGGGACAGTCTTCGGCTATGGCTACACCTTC	CASSSGTVFGYGYTF
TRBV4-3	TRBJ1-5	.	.	TGCGCCAGCAGCCGTGAGGGGAGGGGCAATCAGCCCCAGCATTTT	CASSREGRGNQPQHF
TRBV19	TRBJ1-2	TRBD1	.	TGTGCCAGTACCGCTGAACAGGGGAGGAATGGCTACACCTTC	CASTAEQGRNGYTF
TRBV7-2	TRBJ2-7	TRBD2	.	TGTGCCAGCAGCCAGACTAGCGGGGACTCCTACGAGCAGTACTTC	CASSQTSGDSYEQYF
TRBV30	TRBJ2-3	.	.	TGTGCCTGGACAGGATCGCAGGTCACTAGCACAGATACGCAGTATTTT	CAWTGSQVTSTDTQYF
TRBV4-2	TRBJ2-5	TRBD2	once	TGTGCCAGCAGCCAAGATCGGGCGGGGGGGATGTTAGAGACCCAGTACTTC	CASSQDRAGGMLETQYF
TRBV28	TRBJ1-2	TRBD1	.	TGTGCCAGCAGTTTTTCCGGCAGGGGGCGCGGTAACTATGGCTACACCTTC	CASSFSGRGRGNYGYTF
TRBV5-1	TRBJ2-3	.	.	TGCGCCAGCAGATCGAGTAGCGGCACTAGCACAGATACGCAGTATTTT	CASRSSSGTSTDTQYF
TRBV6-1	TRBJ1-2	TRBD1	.	TGTGCCAGCAGTGAAGAGACAGGGAATGGCTACACCTTC	CASSEETGNGYTF
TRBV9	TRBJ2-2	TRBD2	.	TGTGCCAGCAGCCCCTGGGCGGGGGCGAACACCGGGGAGCTGTTTTTT	CASSPWAGANTGELFF
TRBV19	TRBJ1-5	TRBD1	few	TGTGCCAGTAGTTTGCGACAGGGCGGGAGCAATCAGCCCCAGCATTTT	CASSLRQGGSNQPQHF
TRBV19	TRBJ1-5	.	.	TGTGCCAGTAAATGGAGTCGCACGGGGACTCAGGGCAATCAGCCCCAGCATTTT	CASKWSRTGTQGNQPQHF
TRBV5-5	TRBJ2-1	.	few	TGTGCCAGCAGCGCTACAGGGAGCTCCTACAATGAGCAGTTCTTC	CASSATGSSYNEQFF
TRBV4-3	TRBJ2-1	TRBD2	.	TGCGCCAGCAGCCAAGGATTAGCGGGGGGGCCGGATGAGCAGTTCTTC	CASSQGLAGGPDEQFF
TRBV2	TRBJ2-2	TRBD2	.	TGTGCCAGCACCGAGCGGGGGAGGAACACCGGGGAGCTGTTTTTT	CASTERGRNTGELFF
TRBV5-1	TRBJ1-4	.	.	TGCGCCAGCAGCCCGGACACCACAGCAACTAATGAAAAACTGTTTTTT	CASSPDTTATNEKLFF